Sequencing of this TCR beta chain was carried out in a study of CD8+ T cells in alopecia areata. Study overall: Treatment comprised oral tofacitinib, 5 to 10 mg twice daily, in treated patients.

Following RNA extraction, reverse transcription yielded cDNA that acted as the sequencing template. Produced via immunoSEQ multiplex PCR; TCRdb's table is partial and in-frame only. The data show over 150,000 clones, with roughly 60% seen just once and 5.5% held by the top ten. Noted treatment: oral pan-JAK inhibitor, 5-10 mg twice daily. The sequencing here drew on CD4+ T cells sorted from blood, taken at week 24, from a patient treated with tofacitinib. This sequence originates from a human donor with alopecia areata.

CDR3 DNA: TGCGCCAGCAGTAGGGGTGGTGGGACTAGCTCCTACGAGCAGTACTTC. Translated: CASSRGGGTSSYEQYF. This rearrangement joins TRBV23-1 to TRBJ2-7, with 8 bases that match TRBD2. TRBV23-1 is placed among ORFs of uncertain function. V dropped 5 bases and J dropped 0; count of bases not matched to a gene: 9. The CDR3 has 16 amino acids.